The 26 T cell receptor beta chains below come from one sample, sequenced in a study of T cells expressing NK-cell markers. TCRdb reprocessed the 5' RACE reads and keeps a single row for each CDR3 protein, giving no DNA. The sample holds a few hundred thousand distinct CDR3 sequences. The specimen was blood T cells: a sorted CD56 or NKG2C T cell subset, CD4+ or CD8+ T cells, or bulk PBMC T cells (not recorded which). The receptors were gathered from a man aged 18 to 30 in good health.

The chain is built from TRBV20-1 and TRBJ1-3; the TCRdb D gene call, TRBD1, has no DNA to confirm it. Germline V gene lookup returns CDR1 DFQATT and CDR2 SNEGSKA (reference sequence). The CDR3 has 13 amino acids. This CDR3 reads CSVTGGAENTIYF.

The CDR3 loop reads CASSFRRGGELFF. V and J are TRBV12-3 or TRBV12-4 and TRBJ2-2; as DNA is missing, the TRBD2 call by TCRdb cannot be tested. The CDR3 runs 13 residues.

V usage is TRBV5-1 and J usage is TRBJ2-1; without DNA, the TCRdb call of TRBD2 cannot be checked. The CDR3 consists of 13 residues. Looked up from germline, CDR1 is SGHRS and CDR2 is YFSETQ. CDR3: CASSFLGGDEQFF.

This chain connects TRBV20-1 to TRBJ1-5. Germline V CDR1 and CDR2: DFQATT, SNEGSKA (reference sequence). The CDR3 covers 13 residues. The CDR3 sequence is CSAATGVNQPQHF.

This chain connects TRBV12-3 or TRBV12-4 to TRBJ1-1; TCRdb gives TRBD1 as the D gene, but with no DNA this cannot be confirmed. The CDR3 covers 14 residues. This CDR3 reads CASSLTGVQREAFF.

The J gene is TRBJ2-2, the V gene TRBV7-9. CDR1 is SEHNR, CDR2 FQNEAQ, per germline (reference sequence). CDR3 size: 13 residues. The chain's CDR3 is CASSPAGTGELFF. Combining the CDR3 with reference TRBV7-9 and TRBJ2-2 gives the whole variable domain DTGVSQNPRHKITKRGQNVTFRCDPISEHNRLYWYRQTLGQGPEFLTYFQNEAQLEKSRLLSDRFSAERPKGSFSTLEIQRTEQGDSAMYLCASSPAGTGELFFGEGSRLTVL.

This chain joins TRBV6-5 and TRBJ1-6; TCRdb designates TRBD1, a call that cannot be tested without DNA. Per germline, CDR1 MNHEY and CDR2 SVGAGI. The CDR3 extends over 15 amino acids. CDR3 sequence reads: CASSYGGGIESPLHF.

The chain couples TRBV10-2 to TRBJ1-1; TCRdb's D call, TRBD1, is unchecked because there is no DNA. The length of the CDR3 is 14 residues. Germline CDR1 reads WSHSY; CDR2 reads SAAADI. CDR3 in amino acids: CASAPLGVNTEAFF.

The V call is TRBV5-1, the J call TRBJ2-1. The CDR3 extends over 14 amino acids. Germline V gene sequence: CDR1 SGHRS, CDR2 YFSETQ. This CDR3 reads CASSLASNYNEQFF.

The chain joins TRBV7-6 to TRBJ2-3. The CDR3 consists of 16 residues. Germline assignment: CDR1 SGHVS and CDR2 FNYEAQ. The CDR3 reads CASSLGGIVFSDTQYF.

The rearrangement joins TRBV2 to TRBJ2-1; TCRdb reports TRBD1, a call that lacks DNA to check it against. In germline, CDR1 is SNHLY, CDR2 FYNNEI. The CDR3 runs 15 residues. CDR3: CASSERGRLNNEQFF.

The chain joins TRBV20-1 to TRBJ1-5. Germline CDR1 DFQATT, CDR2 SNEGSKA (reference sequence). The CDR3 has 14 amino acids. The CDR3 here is CSARTENSNQPQHF.

The CDR3 loop reads CASRTGSEQYF. This chain joins TRBV2 and TRBJ2-7; the TCRdb call, TRBD1, lacks DNA for checking. CDR3 length: 11 amino acids. Germline V gene data show CDR1 as SNHLY and CDR2 as FYNNEI.

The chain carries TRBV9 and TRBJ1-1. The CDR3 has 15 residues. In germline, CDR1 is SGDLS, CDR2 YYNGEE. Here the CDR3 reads CASSVDGRENTEAFF.

The CDR3 protein is CASSGNYEQYF. This rearrangement joins TRBV3-1 to TRBJ2-7. Germline lookup yields CDR1 LGHDT and CDR2 YNNKEL (reference sequence). The length of the CDR3 is 11 residues.

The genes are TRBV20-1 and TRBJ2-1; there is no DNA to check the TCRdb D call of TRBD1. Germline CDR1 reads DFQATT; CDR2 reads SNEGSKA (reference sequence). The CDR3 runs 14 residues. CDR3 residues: CSASLLGNWNEQFF.

The CDR3 reads CASSHWLSGRRGPETQYF. The genes are TRBV11-2 and TRBJ2-5; with no DNA, the TCRdb D assignment of TRBD2 cannot be verified. The CDR3 runs to 18 residues. In germline, CDR1 is SGHAT, CDR2 FQNNGV.

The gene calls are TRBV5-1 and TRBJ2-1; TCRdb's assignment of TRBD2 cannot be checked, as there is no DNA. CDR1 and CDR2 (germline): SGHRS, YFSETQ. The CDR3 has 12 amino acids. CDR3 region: CASSDSGNEQFF.

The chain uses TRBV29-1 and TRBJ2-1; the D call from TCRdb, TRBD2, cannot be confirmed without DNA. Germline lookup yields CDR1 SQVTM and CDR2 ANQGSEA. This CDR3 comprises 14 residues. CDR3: CSVEIGDFYNEQFF.

CDR3 amino acids: CASSLLGLYQETQYF. The chain combines TRBV27 with TRBJ2-5; as DNA is missing, the TRBD2 call by TCRdb cannot be tested. Germline V gene lookup returns CDR1 MNHEY and CDR2 SMNVEV (reference sequence). The CDR3 extends over 15 amino acids.

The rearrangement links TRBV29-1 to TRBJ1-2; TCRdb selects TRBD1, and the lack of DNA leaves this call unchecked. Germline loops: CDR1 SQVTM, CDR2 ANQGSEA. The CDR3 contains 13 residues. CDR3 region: CSVHRGINYGYTF.

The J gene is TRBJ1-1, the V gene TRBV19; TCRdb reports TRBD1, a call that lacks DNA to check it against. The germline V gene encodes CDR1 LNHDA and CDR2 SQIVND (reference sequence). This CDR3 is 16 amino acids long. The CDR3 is CASSIDRTAMNTEAFF.

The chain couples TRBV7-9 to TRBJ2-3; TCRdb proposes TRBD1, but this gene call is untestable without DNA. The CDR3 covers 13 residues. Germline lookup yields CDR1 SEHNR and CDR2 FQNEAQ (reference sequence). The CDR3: CASLGPNTDTQYF.

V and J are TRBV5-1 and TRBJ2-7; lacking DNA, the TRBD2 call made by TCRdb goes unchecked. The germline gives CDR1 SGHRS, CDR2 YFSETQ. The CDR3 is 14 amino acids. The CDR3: CASRRLINAYEQYF.

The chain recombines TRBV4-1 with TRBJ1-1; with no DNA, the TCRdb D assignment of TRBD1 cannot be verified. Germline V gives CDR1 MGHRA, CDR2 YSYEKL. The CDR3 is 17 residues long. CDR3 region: CASSQTGTGGFGTEAFF.

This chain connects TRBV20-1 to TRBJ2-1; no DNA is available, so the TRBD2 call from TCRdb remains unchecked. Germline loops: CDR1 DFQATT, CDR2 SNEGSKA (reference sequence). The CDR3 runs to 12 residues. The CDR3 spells CSELGTANEQFF.